A single sample gave rise to the 16 T cell receptor beta chains below, sequenced in a study of blood T cell repertoires in COVID-19 (dated by TCRdb to 2019 to 2021). The library relied on the immunoSEQ multiplex PCR assay. TCRdb carries this immuneACCESS record with in-frame sequences only. Its versions omit some clonotypes, under half of them owing to an unresolved V gene in the studies checked, with the rest unexplained. This sample lists 25,000 or so clones; around 90% were detected once. About 7.4% of the sample is taken by the ten largest. Material for sequencing was peripheral blood. All receptors come from a human donor in a cohort sampled during active COVID-19.

This sequence joins TRBV6-1 and TRBJ2-3; 9 bases line up with TRBD2. There are 15 residues in the CDR3. CDR1 is MNHNS and CDR2 is SASEGT in the germline V gene. V lost 4 bases to trimming and J lost 1 base; unmatched junction nucleotides: 3. CDR3: CASSGAGGGTDTQYF. The DNA for the CDR3 is TGTGCCAGCAGTGGAGCGGGGGGTGGCACAGATACGCAGTATTTT.

The CDR3: CASSLMTTGSYEQYF. The CDR3 coding sequence is TGTGCCAGCAGTTTGATGACGACAGGGTCCTACGAGCAGTACTTC. The V gene is TRBV28, the J gene TRBJ2-7, with 7 bases aligning to TRBD1. Germline V gene data show CDR1 as MDHEN and CDR2 as SYDVKM. The V gene end was trimmed by 3 bases and the J gene end by 1 base; junction bases not matched to a gene: 6. There are 15 residues in the CDR3.

The chain couples TRBV6-5 to TRBJ2-7; weak D call: TRBD1 (5 bases). The CDR3 has 15 residues. Germline values: CDR1 MNHEY, CDR2 SVGAGI. V was cut by 6 bases and J by 1 base, with 16 bases left in between. CDR3 loop: CASRDDRGPSYEQYF. CDR3 sequence (DNA): TGTGCCAGCAGGGACGACAGAGGTCCATCCTACGAGCAGTACTTC.

Only one count was recorded for this clone. The chain is built from TRBV7-9 and TRBJ2-3, with 11 bases lining up with TRBD2. Germline lookup yields CDR1 SEHNR and CDR2 FQNEAQ (reference sequence). CDR3 size: 19 residues. Germline trimming cut 5 bases from V and 0 bases from J; bases unmatched to any gene: 13. The CDR3: CASSRLAGTASASTDTQYF. The CDR3, as DNA: TGTGCCAGCAGCCGACTAGCGGGAACAGCAAGTGCTAGCACAGATACGCAGTATTTT. Filled out from reference TRBV7-9 and TRBJ2-3, the complete variable domain reads DTGVSQNPRHKITKRGQNVTFRCDPISEHNRLYWYRQTLGQGPEFLTYFQNEAQLEKSRLLSDRFSAERPKGSFSTLEIQRTEQGDSAMYLCASSRLAGTASASTDTQYFGPGTRLTVL.

The CDR3 is CASSLAGDRVHEQFF. The DNA of the CDR3 is TGCGCCAGCAGCTTGGCCGGGGACAGGGTCCATGAGCAGTTCTTC. The chain links TRBV5-1 to TRBJ2-1; 9 positions agree with TRBD1. This CDR3 region has 15 residues. The trim removed 0 bases at V and 8 bases at J, leaving 6 bases unmatched. Germline V gives CDR1 SGHRS, CDR2 YFSETQ.

Only one count was recorded for this clone. In nucleotides, the CDR3 is TGTGCCAGCAGCCAAGACGGTAGACAGGGCACCGGGGAGCTGTTTTTT. This sequence encodes CASSQDGRQGTGELFF. The chain recombines TRBV3-1 (or the pseudogene TRBV3-2) with TRBJ2-2, with 7 bases aligning to TRBD1. From germline, CDR1 is LGHDT and CDR2 YNNKEL (reference sequence). The CDR3 spans 16 residues. Trimming removed 0 bases from V and 4 bases from J; junction bases left unmatched: 5.

This chain joins TRBV18 and TRBJ2-7; D is perhaps TRBD2 (6 bases). The V and J ends lost 3 bases and 0 bases respectively, with 12 bases between them. Germline V gives CDR1 KGHSH, CDR2 LQKENI. This CDR3 region has 15 residues. CDR3 sequence (DNA): TGTGCCAGCTCACCGGAGGGTGGAAGCTCCTACGAGCAGTACTTC. The encoded protein is CASSPEGGSSYEQYF. The full variable domain, in which reference TRBV18 and TRBJ2-7 provide the parts outside the CDR3, is NAGVMQNPRHLVRRRGQEARLRCSPMKGHSHVYWYRQLPEEGLKFMVYLQKENIIDESGMPKERFSAEFPKEGPSILRIQQVVRGDSAAYFCASSPEGGSSYEQYFGPGTRLTVT.

The chain carries TRBV6-5 and TRBJ1-5, with D possibly being TRBD1 (5 bases). Germline CDR1 MNHEY, CDR2 SVGAGI. The CDR3 length is 13 residues. V was pared by 6 bases and J by 1 base, with 7 bases between. The CDR3 loop reads CASSPGSNQPQHF. The DNA of the CDR3 is TGTGCCAGCAGCCCAGGGAGCAATCAGCCCCAGCATTTT.

The V and J genes are TRBV6-4 and TRBJ2-1; tentative D call: TRBD2 (6 bases). Trimming shortened V by 2 bases and J by 7 bases, and 21 bases separated the two germline ends. The CDR3 has 17 amino acids. Germline V gene lookup returns CDR1 MRHNA and CDR2 SNTAGT. For the CDR3, the DNA is TGTGCCAGCAGTGACCCTACGGGGGTAGGTAGAAAGAATGAGCAGTTCTTC. Protein sequence: CASSDPTGVGRKNEQFF.

This sequence joins TRBV29-1 and TRBJ2-1, with D possibly TRBD1 on 6 matching bases. Looked up from germline, CDR1 is SQVTM and CDR2 is ANQGSEA. This CDR3 comprises 14 residues. The V end was cut by 4 bases, the J end by 0 bases, with 10 bases between. The CDR3 DNA reads as TGCAGCGTTGTACAGGGCGTCTCCTACAATGAGCAGTTCTTC. It encodes CSVVQGVSYNEQFF.

This clone was seen only once. The V and J genes are TRBV11-2 and TRBJ1-4; D remains ambiguous. CDR1 and CDR2 from the germline V gene are SGHAT and FQNNGV. The ends were cut back, 5 bases at V and 7 bases at J, with 17 bases in the middle. The CDR3 length is 15 residues. As DNA, the CDR3 is TGTGCCAGCAGCCCTAATTCCTCGCCAGGTGAAAAACTGTTTTTT. It is translated as CASSPNSSPGEKLFF.

The chain links TRBV4-3 to TRBJ2-1, with TRBD2 matching over 13 bases. CDR3 size: 15 residues. Germline values: CDR1 LGHNA, CDR2 YSLEER. V dropped 3 bases and J dropped 6; count of bases not matched to a gene: 2. The CDR3 DNA reads as TGCGCCAGCAGCCAGGGACTAGCGGGAATCAATGAGCAGTTCTTC. Protein sequence: CASSQGLAGINEQFF.

V usage is TRBV5-1 and J usage is TRBJ2-5; TRBD1 might be the D (6 bases). This CDR3 contains 15 residues. Trimming left V 4 bases short and J 5 bases short, with 18 bases between. Germline CDR1 is SGHRS and CDR2 is YFSETQ. The CDR3, as DNA: TGCGCCAGCAGCCGTCAGGGGATTGTCGGGGAGACCCAGTACTTC. It specifies CASSRQGIVGETQYF.

The chain is built from TRBV5-1 and TRBJ1-2, with D hard to call. V dropped 0 bases and J dropped 4 bases, with 16 bases sitting between them. The CDR3 runs 16 residues. Germline CDR1 and CDR2: SGHRS and YFSETQ. Here the CDR3 reads CASSLEPGRGSYGYTF. Here the CDR3 DNA reads TGCGCCAGCAGCTTGGAGCCGGGCCGAGGGTCCTATGGCTACACCTTC.

The V gene is TRBV3-1 (or the pseudogene TRBV3-2), the J gene TRBJ2-3, with D possibly being TRBD2 (6 bases). Germline-derived CDR1 and CDR2 are LGHDT and YNNKEL (reference sequence). The CDR3 sequence is 14 residues long. Trimming took 1 base from V and 10 from J, leaving 15 bases between them. The CDR3 DNA sequence: TGTGCCAGCAGCCAAGTAGCGGAAGAAGGTCCGCAGTATTTT. Translating it yields CASSQVAEEGPQYF.

The rearrangement uses TRBV14 and TRBJ2-1, with unresolved D. V gave up 1 base and J gave up 2 bases, with 12 bases separating them. The CDR3 covers 16 residues. CDR1 SGHDN and CDR2 FVKESK come from the germline V gene. The CDR3 loop is CASSQVRGGTYNEQFF. The CDR3 nucleotides read TGTGCCAGCAGCCAAGTTCGTGGCGGCACCTACAATGAGCAGTTCTTC.